This entry concerns a single TCR beta chain. Antigen specificity is unknown. TCRdb called the 5' RACE reads again in MiXCR, with one record for every CDR3 protein. The profile shows about 220,000 distinct CDR3 sequences, about a sixth of them singletons. This entry is derived from a study of CD8 T cells in ankylosing spondylitis. The J segment lost 4 bases and the V segment lost 2 bases, leaving 8 bases of the junction unmatched. The length of the CDR3 is 18 residues. The germline V gene encodes CDR1 MGHDK and CDR2 SYGVNS. General study results and limits: In ankylosing spondylitis blood, a motif of roughly 8 highly homologous TCR beta variants appeared characteristic.

Specimen: blood, either unsorted or a sorted T cell fraction (not recorded which). The sequence was obtained from a male donor with ankylosing spondylitis. The gene calls are TRBV25-1 and TRBJ2-1; 13 positions match TRBD2. The DNA of the CDR3 is TGTGCCAGCAGTGAACAAACCGGGACTAGCGGGAATTACAATGAGCAGTTCTTC. It codes for CASSEQTGTSGNYNEQFF. Using reference TRBV25-1 and TRBJ2-1 for the parts outside the CDR3, the full variable domain is EADIYQTPRYLVIGTGKKITLECSQTMGHDKMYWYQQDPGMELHLIHYSYGVNSTEKGDLSSESTVSRIRTEHFPLTLESARPSHTSQYLCASSEQTGTSGNYNEQFFGPGTRLTVL.